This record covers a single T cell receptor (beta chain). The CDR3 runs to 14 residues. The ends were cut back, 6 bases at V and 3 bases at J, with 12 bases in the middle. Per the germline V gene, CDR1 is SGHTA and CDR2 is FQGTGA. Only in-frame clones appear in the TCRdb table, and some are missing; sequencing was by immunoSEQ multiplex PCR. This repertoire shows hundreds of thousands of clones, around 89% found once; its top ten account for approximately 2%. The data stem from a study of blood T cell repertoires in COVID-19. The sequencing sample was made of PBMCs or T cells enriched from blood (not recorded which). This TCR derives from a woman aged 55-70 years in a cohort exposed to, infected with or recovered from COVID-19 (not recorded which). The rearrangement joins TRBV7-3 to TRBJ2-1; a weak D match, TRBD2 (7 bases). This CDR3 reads CASRGGGSYNEQFF. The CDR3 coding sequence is TGTGCCAGCAGGGGCGGGGGCAGCTACAATGAGCAGTTCTTC.